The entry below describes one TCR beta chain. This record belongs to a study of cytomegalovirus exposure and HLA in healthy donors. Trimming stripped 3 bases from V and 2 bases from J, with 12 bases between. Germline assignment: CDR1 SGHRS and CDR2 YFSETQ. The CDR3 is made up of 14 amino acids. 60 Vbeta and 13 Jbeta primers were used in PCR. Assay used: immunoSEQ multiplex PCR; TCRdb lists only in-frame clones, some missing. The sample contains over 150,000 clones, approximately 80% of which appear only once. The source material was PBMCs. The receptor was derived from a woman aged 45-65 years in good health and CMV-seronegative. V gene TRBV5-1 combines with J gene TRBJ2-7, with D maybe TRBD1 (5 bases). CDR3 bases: TGCGCCAGCAGCTCTGAGATGGGGCCCTACGAGCAGTACTTC. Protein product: CASSSEMGPYEQYF.